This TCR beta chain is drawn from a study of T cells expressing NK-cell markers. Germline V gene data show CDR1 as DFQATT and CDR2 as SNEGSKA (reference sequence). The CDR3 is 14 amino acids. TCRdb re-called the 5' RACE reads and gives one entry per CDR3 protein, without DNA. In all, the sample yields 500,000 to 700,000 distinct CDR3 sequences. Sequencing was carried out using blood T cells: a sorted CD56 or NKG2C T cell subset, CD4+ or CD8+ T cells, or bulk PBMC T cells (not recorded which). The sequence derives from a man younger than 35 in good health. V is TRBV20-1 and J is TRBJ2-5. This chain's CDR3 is CSARGGRFQETQYF.